This paragraph covers one T cell receptor (beta chain) sequence. These data come from a study of blood T cell repertoires in COVID-19. Study background: There were acute and convalescent COVID-19 samples, and they came from the United States, Italy and Spain.

Per the authors' pipeline: Estimation of nucleated cell counts relied on the amplification of reference gene primers. Profiled with immunoSEQ multiplex PCR; TCRdb holds only in-frame clones, not every one. The V and J calls and clone size are taken from that table; D and trimming were inferred from the DNA. This table holds some 200,000 clones, around 89% found once. V was pared by 1 base and J by 1 base, with 16 bases of the junction left unmatched. Germline-derived CDR1 and CDR2 are SGHRS and YFSETQ. The CDR3 runs 21 residues. The chain carries TRBV5-1 and TRBJ2-6, with 8 bases aligning to TRBD1. The clonotype was recovered from a man between 65 and 85 years old with acute or convalescent COVID-19. What was sequenced was peripheral blood. CDR3 sequence (DNA): TGCGCCAGCAGCTTGCGGCCACTGGGACAGGTGCTATCTTCTGGGGCCAACGTCCTGACTTTC. Translating it yields CASSLRPLGQVLSSGANVLTF.